These T cell receptor beta chains were read from a single sample in a study of CD8+ T cells in alopecia areata. Data came from immunoSEQ multiplex PCR; TCRdb stores just in-frame clones and leaves some out. The sample has about 180,000 clones, 45% to 60% seen once. Specimen: CD8+ T cells sorted from blood, collected around week 54, from a patient treated with tofacitinib. The origin of the receptors is a human donor with alopecia areata. The CDR3 runs from the conserved cysteine through the conserved F or W. A D gene is named only where the DNA matches it firmly. For some rows the clone size is stated as once, few or many, or as a class when expanded; others skip it.

few	TRBV6-5	.	TRBJ2-5	TGTGCCAGCAGTTACTCGACTTTCCAGACCCAGTACTTC	CASSYSTFQTQYF
.	TRBV4-1	.	TRBJ1-5	TGCGCCAGCAGCCAAGATCAAGGGCAAAGAGACAATCAGCCCCAGCATTTT	CASSQDQGQRDNQPQHF
.	TRBV7-6	TRBD1	TRBJ1-3	TGTGCCAGCAGCTTATGGGAGGGACAGGGGATTCCCTCTGGAAACACCATATATTTT	CASSLWEGQGIPSGNTIYF
.	TRBV7-3	.	TRBJ2-1	TGTGCCAGCAGCCCCTCGGGCGGGACGAACAATGAGCAGTTCTTC	CASSPSGGTNNEQFF
.	TRBV4-3	TRBD2	TRBJ2-3	TGCGCCAGCAGCCAAGATACCCCGGCTAGCGGGGGGGCCGATACGCAGTATTTT	CASSQDTPASGGADTQYF
.	TRBV7-9	.	TRBJ2-2	TGTGCCAGCAGCTCCACAGCGACCGGGGAGCTGTTTTTT	CASSSTATGELFF
.	TRBV2	.	TRBJ2-5	TGTGCCAGCAAGGAGGGGACGGGTGAGACCCAGTACTTC	CASKEGTGETQYF
.	TRBV5-1	.	TRBJ2-4	TGCGCCAGCAGCCCGGAAGTCGGGTTGGGCAAAAACATTCAGTACTTC	CASSPEVGLGKNIQYF
few	TRBV7-9	.	TRBJ2-2	TGTGCCATGCGGGGACACCCCAACACCGGGGAGCTGTTTTTT	CAMRGHPNTGELFF
.	TRBV6-5	.	TRBJ1-2	TGTGCCAGCAGCCTCGGTACTAACTATGGCTACACCTTC	CASSLGTNYGYTF
.	TRBV30	TRBD1	TRBJ1-2	TGTGCCTGGAGCCTAAACATGGACAGGAATGGCTACACCTTC	CAWSLNMDRNGYTF
.	TRBV27	.	TRBJ2-7	TGTGCCAGCAAGGGGGTAGGCGAGCAGTACTTC	CASKGVGEQYF
few	TRBV7-2	TRBD2	TRBJ2-7	TGTGCCAGCAGCTTAGGCGGGGGGGCCCCCTACGAGCAGTACTTC	CASSLGGGAPYEQYF
few	TRBV27	.	TRBJ2-7	TGTGCCAGCAGCGGTCGAGGATCCTACGAGCAGTACTTC	CASSGRGSYEQYF
.	TRBV4-2	.	TRBJ2-2	TGTGCCAGCAGCCCGACCCAGCAGGTAGCGAACACCGGGGAGCTGTTTTTT	CASSPTQQVANTGELFF
few	TRBV29-1	TRBD1	TRBJ2-1	TGCAGCGCCGAAGGACAGGGGGAAGGCAATGAGCAGTTCTTC	CSAEGQGEGNEQFF
.	TRBV9	.	TRBJ1-6	TGTGCCAGCAGCGGACGAGGGGGTTCACCCCTCCACTTT	CASSGRGGSPLHF
few	TRBV11-2	.	TRBJ2-1	TGTGCCAGCAGCTTTCTGGACTTAACCGTAGACAATGAGCAGTTCTTC	CASSFLDLTVDNEQFF
.	TRBV7-9	TRBD1	TRBJ2-7	TGTGCCAGCAGCGGGCCGGACAGGGGTAACGAGCAGTACTTC	CASSGPDRGNEQYF
.	TRBV30	.	TRBJ1-1	TGTGCCTGGAGTCCGGGGAACACTGAAGCTTTCTTT	CAWSPGNTEAFF
few	TRBV25-1	.	TRBJ2-5	TGTGCCAGCAGAGATGGCGGGGAGACCCAGTACTTC	CASRDGGETQYF
.	TRBV9	.	TRBJ1-2	TGTGCCAGCAGTCTCGGCATCAAGTATGGCTACACCTTC	CASSLGIKYGYTF
once	TRBV29-1	TRBD2	TRBJ2-1	TGCAGCGTTGTCTTACTAGCGGGGGGGCTTAATGAGCAGTTCTTC	CSVVLLAGGLNEQFF
.	TRBV5-1	.	TRBJ2-1	TGCGCCAGCAGCTTGGAAGTTAACCGCAATGAGCAGTTCTTC	CASSLEVNRNEQFF
.	TRBV27	.	TRBJ2-7	TGTGCCAGCAGTTTAGGAAACGAGCAGTACTTC	CASSLGNEQYF
.	TRBV27	.	TRBJ2-5	TGTGCCAGCAGTCTCATCGGGTCCCAGGGGGAGACCCAGTACTTC	CASSLIGSQGETQYF
.	TRBV19	.	TRBJ1-2	TGTGCCAGTAGTATAGAGGGCACGACGGTCTATGGCTACACCTTC	CASSIEGTTVYGYTF
.	TRBV5-1	TRBD2	TRBJ2-1	TGCGCCAGCAGCTTGGCCCTAGCGGGGGAGTACAATGAGCAGTTCTTC	CASSLALAGEYNEQFF
.	TRBV6-5	TRBD2	TRBJ2-1	TGTGCCAGCAGTTACAATAGCGGGGGGGCCTTTTTCTTC	CASSYNSGGAFFF
.	TRBV11-2	.	TRBJ2-1	TGTGCCAGCAGCTTAGGGGCCCCGGGCAGGAGCTCCTACAATGAGCAGTTCTTC	CASSLGAPGRSSYNEQFF
.	TRBV29-1	.	TRBJ2-7	TGCAGCGTTGAATCAGTGAGCGAGCAGTACTTC	CSVESVSEQYF
.	TRBV11-2	TRBD1	TRBJ1-1	TGTGCCAGCAGCTTAACAGGGGCCGGGAACACTGAAGCTTTCTTT	CASSLTGAGNTEAFF
.	TRBV6-1	.	TRBJ2-7	TGTGCCAGCAGTGAAGGGAGGTCCGAGCAGTACTTC	CASSEGRSEQYF
.	TRBV6-1	TRBD1	TRBJ2-3	TGTGCCAGCAGTGAAGCGGACAGGGCAACAGATACGCAGTATTTT	CASSEADRATDTQYF
.	TRBV6-5	.	TRBJ2-5	TGTGCCAGCAGCCCTCATTTGGGCTCCCTGGAGACCCAGTACTTC	CASSPHLGSLETQYF
.	TRBV27	.	TRBJ1-2	TGTGCCAGCAGTTTGAGGGGATCCTATGGCTACACCTTC	CASSLRGSYGYTF
.	TRBV27	.	TRBJ2-5	TGTGCCAGCTTACTAGAGACCCAGTACTTC	CASLLETQYF
.	TRBV6-5	.	TRBJ1-5	TGTGCCAGCAGCGCCTCCCACACGGAAGGGCCCCAGCATTTT	CASSASHTEGPQHF
.	TRBV30	.	TRBJ2-5	TGTGCCTGGAGTAATTCGGAGACCCAGTACTTC	CAWSNSETQYF